This T cell receptor beta chain was sequenced for a study of graft-versus-host responses after intestinal transplantation. Study-level information: Those transplanted obtained multivisceral, liver-intestinal, or isolated intestinal grafts. The recipients all started with anti-thymocyte globulin induction and then took tacrolimus and steroids for 2 to 3 years. Study-level points and caveats: GvH clones surfaced in recipient marrow, some emerging earlier in ileum or blood. Early after transplant, HvG declines were associated with peak levels of circulating GvH clones.

CDR1 and CDR2 from the germline V gene are SGDLS and YYNGEE. Deletions cut 4 bases from V and 3 bases from J, with 14 bases between. This CDR3 region has 15 residues. Data came from immunoSEQ multiplex PCR; TCRdb stores just in-frame clones and leaves some out. The table includes more than 20,000 clones, 80% to 95% detected once. A note on this clone: Its antigen is as yet unknown.

The sequence derives from a human patient who received an intestinal transplant, so some T cells may come from the graft donor. The V and J genes are TRBV9 and TRBJ2-1; D remains unclear. Here the sequenced sample was PBMCs, taken about 37 weeks after intestinal transplant. CDR3 sequence: CASSPSPGVYNEQFF. In DNA form, the CDR3 reads TGTGCCAGCAGCCCATCTCCCGGCGTCTACAATGAGCAGTTCTTC.